The present T cell receptor beta chain was sequenced within a study of beta chain features in type 1 diabetes. The CDR3 is 18 residues long. The ends lost 7 bases at V and 0 bases at J; junction bases unmatched: 14. CDR1 is MDHEN, CDR2 SYDVKM, per germline. Notes on the study in general: All four CD4+ subsets from Type 1 diabetes patients carried moderately but significantly shorter TCRB CDR3s. For cells with high TCR expression, cDNA sequencing could yield over-representation.

With respect to this clone: Its antigen is as yet unknown.

Sorted CD4+ subsets: naive, central memory, regulatory, stem cell-like memory (CD45RO/CCR7/CD25/CD127/CD95/CD27 panel). The authors reverse transcribed all of the isolated RNA, so sequencing captured expressed TCRB transcripts. Using immunoSEQ multiplex PCR, the repertoire was profiled, and TCRdb retains in-frame clones only, with some absent. Seen here are a few hundred thousand clones, over 8.5% observed once, and the top ten hold over 0.45%. Source material: central memory CD4+ T cells from blood. The chain is built from TRBV28 and TRBJ2-1; 8 nucleotides agree with TRBD2. The clonotype originates from a man aged 25-40 years with type 1 diabetes. As DNA, the CDR3 is TGTGCCAGCACGGGGGGGGATAGCGGGAAGTACTCCTACAATGAGCAGTTCTTC. Protein sequence: CASTGGDSGKYSYNEQFF.